The clone carrying this T cell receptor (beta chain) was recorded many times. TCRdb processed the RT-PCR reads anew with MiXCR; each CDR3 protein has one entry. The repertoire holds some 550,000 distinct CDR3 sequences, with around 21% as singletons. This sample is drawn from a study of response to subunit inactivated influenza vaccine. Germline CDR1 and CDR2: SGHTA and FQGNSA. Trimming pared 5 bases from V and 3 bases from J, leaving 11 bases between. The CDR3 covers 13 residues. This same sample was also taken into another study, of T cells expressing NK-cell markers. That source adds: cDNA encoding TCR beta was synthesized via 5'RACE template switching incorporating UMIs. Source material for TCR beta repertoires consisted of sorted CD3+CD56+NKG2C+, CD3+CD56+NKG2C- and CD3+CD56-NKG2C+ T cells. In several experiments, sorting was restricted to alpha-beta TCR T cells by an anti-gamma-delta TCR antibody. For about 6 donors, the dominant NKG2C+ clonotypes made up roughly 1.0-7.5% of their CD8+ T cells. The CD3+CD56-NKG2C+ fraction of a handful of donors was likewise dominated by these clonotypes.

This material consisted of CD4+ T cells sorted from PBMCs, taken roughly 12 days after vaccination. This TCR was recovered from a man over 45 who received an inactivated influenza vaccine. The rearrangement uses TRBV7-2 and TRBJ2-7; D gene uncertain. The CDR3: CASSRWTSYEQYF. The CDR3 DNA reads TGTGCCAGCAGCCGGTGGACGAGCTACGAGCAGTACTTC.